The source of this TCR beta chain is a study of blood T cell repertoires in COVID-19. This clone was seen a few times. Produced via immunoSEQ multiplex PCR; TCRdb's table is partial and in-frame only. Of approximately 240,000 clones listed, around 80% were seen once; the top ten hold about 1.4%. The CDR3 contains 11 residues. Trimming stripped 3 bases from V and 8 bases from J, with 8 bases between. Germline CDR1 SGDLS, CDR2 YYNGEE. The material sequenced was peripheral blood. The J gene is TRBJ1-1, the V gene TRBV9; tentative D call: TRBD1 (6 bases). This receptor was identified in a woman between 40 and 55 years old who had recovered from COVID-19. The CDR3 coding sequence is TGTGCCAGCAGCGGCACAGGGGAAGCTTTCTTT. Translation: CASSGTGEAFF.